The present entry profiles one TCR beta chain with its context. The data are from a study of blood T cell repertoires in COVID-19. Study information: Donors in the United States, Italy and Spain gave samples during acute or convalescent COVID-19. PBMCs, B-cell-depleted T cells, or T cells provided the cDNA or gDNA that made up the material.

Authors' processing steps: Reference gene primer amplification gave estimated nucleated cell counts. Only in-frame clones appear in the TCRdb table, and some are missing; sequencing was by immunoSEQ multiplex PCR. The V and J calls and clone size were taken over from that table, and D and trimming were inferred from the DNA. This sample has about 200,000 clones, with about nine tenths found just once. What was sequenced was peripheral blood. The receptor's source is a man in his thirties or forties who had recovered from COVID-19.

The CDR3 is CASSGGTGGRDQPQHF. In DNA, the CDR3 is TGTGCCAGTAGTGGGGGGACAGGTGGAAGAGATCAGCCCCAGCATTTT. V usage is TRBV19 and J usage is TRBJ1-5; 8 bases line up with TRBD1. J lost 5 bases, V lost 5 bases, and 11 bases had no gene match. Germline V lookup: CDR1 LNHDA, CDR2 SQIVND (reference sequence). The CDR3 runs to 16 residues.